The present T cell receptor beta chain was sequenced within a study of beta chain features in type 1 diabetes. Every isolated RNA sample was fully reverse transcribed, so sequencing captured expressed TCRB transcripts. Assay used: immunoSEQ multiplex PCR; TCRdb lists only in-frame clones, some missing. The profile covers 400,000 to 600,000 clones, with roughly 30% appearing a single time and 0.05% to 0.07% taken by the ten largest. This clone has more than one count but fewer than ten. The antigen is not known. V was pared by 6 bases and J by 0 bases, with 9 bases between. The CDR3 is 13 residues long. CDR1 is MGHDK and CDR2 is SYGVNS in the germline V gene. Overall study results and limits: In the patient group, naive, central memory and Treg TCRB repertoires seemed more alike than in the healthy donor group. Here, the possible influence of HLA type (on TCRB rearrangement) remained unresolved.

What was sequenced was naive CD4+ T cells from blood. The chain employs TRBV25-1 and TRBJ2-7; possibly TRBD2 for D (5 bases). The receptor was isolated from a man between 18 and 29 years old in good health. Here the CDR3 DNA reads TGTGCCAGCAGAGGAGGAAGCTCCTACGAGCAGTACTTC. Protein: CASRGGSSYEQYF.